Sequencing of this TCR beta chain was carried out in a study of T cell responses to AZD1222 COVID-19 vaccine. Germline V gene data show CDR1 as MGHRA and CDR2 as YSYEKL. This CDR3 is 14 amino acids long. Trimming removed 0 bases from V and 3 bases from J, with 9 bases in between. Second-dose timings of about 4 or about 12 weeks were pooled. This clone was found a few times. Antigen: not known. Study-wide results and limits: Sampled repertoires all dated from after the peak T cell response. Within unmutated variant regions lay the reported targets of nearly half of spike-specific TCRs.

Sequencing was performed with immunoSEQ multiplex PCR; in TCRdb, only in-frame clones are kept and a portion is missing. The table includes 65,000 to 85,000 clones, 70% to 90% detected once. The source is an adult who received the AZD1222 COVID-19 vaccine. The rearrangement joins TRBV4-1 to TRBJ2-7, with D possibly TRBD2 on 5 matching bases. Here the sequenced sample was peripheral blood, taken 28 days after the second AZD1222 dose. The CDR3 here is CASSQEEVFYEQYF. CDR3 bases: TGCGCCAGCAGCCAAGAGGAGGTTTTCTACGAGCAGTACTTC.